The source of this T cell receptor beta chain is a study of CD8+ T cells in alopecia areata. Study outcomes and limitations: Clonality exceeded that of normal scalp in lesional scalp, most notably in alopecia totalis/universalis.

This clone was seen more than once but under ten times. The antigen is undetermined. Peripheral blood and lesional scalp punch biopsies were taken from alopecia areata patients. CDR1 SQVTM and CDR2 ANQGSEA come from the germline V gene. V lost 7 bases and J 3 bases, leaving 10 bases between the germline ends. The CDR3 consists of 12 residues. Reverse transcription of extracted RNA yielded cDNA, which provided the sequencing template. Measured with immunoSEQ multiplex PCR; TCRdb has only the in-frame clones, and not every one. This sample has some 110,000 clones, with about two fifths found just once. The material sequenced was CD4+ T cells sorted from blood. V gene TRBV29-1 combines with J gene TRBJ2-1; maybe TRBD1 (5 bases). This clonotype was obtained from a human donor with alopecia areata. CDR3 DNA: TGCAGCGCCCACCAGGGCTACAATGAGCAGTTCTTC. The encoded protein is CSAHQGYNEQFF.